Here is one TCR beta chain with its context. The sample comes from a study of CD8 T cells in Susac syndrome. After extraction with the RNeasy kit, about 0.45 to 1 ug of the RNA was reverse transcribed using random hexamers. TCRdb independently ran MiXCR on the immunoSEQ multiplex PCR reads; one entry per CDR3 protein. The sample lists fewer than 85,000 distinct CDR3 sequences; roughly 94% were seen once. The germline V gene has CDR1 SGHAT and CDR2 FQNNGV. The CDR3 runs to 13 residues. Trimming removed 5 bases from V and 0 bases from J, with 8 bases in between. The specimen was CD8+ T cells from PBMCs. V usage is TRBV11-2 and J usage is TRBJ2-7; no reliable D call. The receptor was isolated from a human donor with multiple sclerosis. Written as DNA, the CDR3 is TGTGCCAGCAGCAGCCAAGGCTCCTACGAGCAGTACTTC. Translation gives CASSSQGSYEQYF. The whole variable domain, filled in from reference TRBV11-2 and TRBJ2-7, reads EAGVAQSPRYKIIEKRQSVAFWCNPISGHATLYWYQQILGQGPKLLIQFQNNGVVDDSQLPKDRFSAERLKGVDSTLKIQPAKLEDSAVYLCASSSQGSYEQYFGPGTRLTVT.